These 21 T cell receptor beta chains were all obtained from the same sample, sequenced in a study of molecular identifiers for immune sequencing clone quantification (dated by TCRdb to between 2018 and 2020). To prepare the library, PCR was applied. Sequenced on a NextSeq 500. TCRdb took the public reads, trimmed them with fastp at Q25, ran MiXCR for clone calling and kept in-frame beta chains. Rows with one shared CDR3 protein collapse into an entry with the most common genes and DNA. The table for this sample lists about 630,000 distinct CDR3 sequences; 25% of them were counted only once. The ten largest clones take up approximately 0.75% of the sample. Sequencing was done on a sample of naive CD8+ T cells from blood, with Jurkat cell RNA spiked in. Per the publication, the cell subset or site label means: FACS-sorted CD8+CD4-CCR7+CD45RA+ naive T cells. Receptors were obtained from a human donor in good health. Some libraries in this study had Jurkat cell RNA spiked in.

The V gene is TRBV7-9, the J gene TRBJ2-1, with 8 bases fitting TRBD2. J gave up 2 bases and V 4 bases, and 4 bases lay outside the gene matches. Looked up from germline, CDR1 is SEHNR and CDR2 is FQNEAQ (reference sequence). There are 15 residues in the CDR3. CDR3 sequence (DNA): TGTGCCAGCAGCTCCCAGCGGGGGACCTACAATGAGCAGTTCTTC. It yields the protein CASSSQRGTYNEQFF.

Notes on this clonotype: One end of the junction is discordant with germline, which a read error may explain. The rearrangement uses TRBV4-1 and TRBJ2-1, with D perhaps TRBD1 (5 bases). This CDR3 has 14 amino acids. Germline CDR1 reads MGHRA; CDR2 reads YSYEKL. This CDR3 reads CTSSQRGRANEQFF. The CDR3 region has the DNA TGCACCAGCAGCCAAAGGGGCAGAGCCAATGAGCAGTTCTTC.

This clonotype was counted only a few times. The rearrangement links TRBV13 to TRBJ2-3; 10 bases fit TRBD2. Germline assignment: CDR1 PRHDT and CDR2 FYEKMQ (reference sequence). Losses at the gene ends were 4 bases for V and 6 bases for J; bases not matched to a gene: 4. This CDR3 spans 14 amino acids. CDR3 sequence: CASSSGLAIDTQYF. In DNA form, the CDR3 reads TGTGCCAGCAGCTCGGGACTAGCGATCGATACGCAGTATTTT.

This clonotype showed up many times. The CDR3 here is CASRGTGGAVYTEAFF. The DNA of the CDR3 is TGTGCCAGCAGAGGGACGGGAGGGGCGGTGTATACTGAAGCTTTCTTT. J is TRBJ1-1 and V is TRBV6-6; weak D call: TRBD1 (5 bases). The V end was cut by 6 bases, the J end by 5 bases, with 22 bases between. The CDR3 sequence is 16 residues long. Germline CDR1 reads MNHNY; CDR2 reads SVGAGI (reference sequence).

In the case of this clonotype: A clone one base away is much larger, so this may be a read error. V is TRBV5-4 and J is TRBJ2-3; possibly TRBD1 or TRBD2 for D (5 bases each). Trimming removed 4 bases at V and 4 bases at J, with 16 bases between. Germline V CDR1 and CDR2: SGHNT, YYREEE (reference sequence). This CDR3 spans 15 amino acids. The CDR3 bases are TGTGCCAGCAGCCACCGGGGCCGTGGGTCAGATACGCAGTATTTT. Encoded protein: CASSHRGRGSDTQYF.

The CDR3 nucleotides are TGCGCCAGCAGCCAAGGGACTAGTGGCGTTGAGACCCAGTACTTC. Amino acids: CASSQGTSGVETQYF. The V gene is TRBV4-1, the J gene TRBJ2-5, with 7 bases aligning to TRBD2. V lost 1 base and J lost 5; bases outside the gene matches: 7. The CDR3 has 15 amino acids. Germline V gives CDR1 MGHRA, CDR2 YSYEKL.

In regard to this clonotype: Since a much larger clone is just one base distant, this may be a read error. The V call is TRBV19, the J call TRBJ1-1, with TRBD1 as a possible D gene (5 bases). CDR3 size: 14 residues. Germline CDR1 LNHDA, CDR2 SQIVND (reference sequence). The CDR3 here is CAGSIGGGNTEAFF. CDR3 nucleotide sequence: TGTGCCGGTAGTATTGGTGGGGGAAACACTGAAGCTTTCTTT.

The sample holds a few counts of this clonotype. The chain joins TRBV19 to TRBJ2-3; a weak D match, TRBD1 (6 bases). V lost 7 bases to trimming and J lost 4 bases, with 9 bases between them. This CDR3 has 12 amino acids. Germline V gives CDR1 LNHDA, CDR2 SQIVND (reference sequence). The CDR3, as DNA: TGTGCCAGTAACGCAGGGGCAGATACGCAGTATTTT. Amino acids: CASNAGADTQYF.

Only a few counts were recorded for this clonotype. The chain employs TRBV19 and TRBJ1-2; D remains ambiguous. CDR3 size: 12 residues. Trimming cost V 0 bases and J 5 bases, with 4 bases left between them. CDR1 and CDR2 from the germline V gene are LNHDA and SQIVND (reference sequence). CDR3 loop: CASSIDQYGYTF. CDR3 nucleotides: TGTGCCAGTAGTATAGACCAGTATGGCTACACCTTC.

This clonotype showed up many times. The chain links TRBV29-1 to TRBJ2-3; D possibly matches TRBD1 or TRBD2 (5 bases each). Germline CDR1 and CDR2: SQVTM and ANQGSEA. The CDR3 covers 13 residues. Trimming stripped 7 bases from V and 4 bases from J, with 15 bases between. Here the CDR3 reads CSATTEGPDTQYF. The CDR3 DNA sequence: TGCAGCGCGACTACCGAGGGACCAGATACGCAGTATTTT.

The chain is built from TRBV9 and TRBJ1-4, with D uncertain. V shed 4 bases and J shed 6 bases, with 13 bases lying between them. The germline gives CDR1 SGDLS, CDR2 YYNGEE. The CDR3 length is 14 residues. The CDR3 DNA reads as TGTGCCAGCAGCCCTCGATCTGGTGATGAAAAACTGTTTTTT. This encodes CASSPRSGDEKLFF. Full variable domain (outside the CDR3, taken from reference TRBV9 and TRBJ1-4): DSGVTQTPKHLITATGQRVTLRCSPRSGDLSVYWYQQSLDQGLQFLIQYYNGEERAKGNILERFSAQQFPDLHSELNLSSLELGDSALYFCASSPRSGDEKLFFGSGTQLSVL.

Details on this clonotype: A much larger clone lies a single base off, so this may be a read error. This rearrangement joins TRBV7-9 to TRBJ2-7; D not resolved. Trimming left V 2 bases short and J 6 bases short, with 14 bases between. From germline, CDR1 is SEHNR and CDR2 FQNEAQ (reference sequence). There are 14 residues in the CDR3. The CDR3 nucleotides are TGTGCCAGCAGCTTAAGTGTCATTTTCTGCGAGCAGTACTTC. Translated: CASSLSVIFCEQYF. Using reference TRBV7-9 and TRBJ2-7 for the parts outside the CDR3, the full variable domain is DTGVSQNPRHKITKRGQNVTFRCDPISEHNRLYWYRQTLGQGPEFLTYFQNEAQLEKSRLLSDRFSAERPKGSFSTLEIQRTEQGDSAMYLCASSLSVIFCEQYFGPGTRLTVT.

The J gene is TRBJ2-1, the V gene TRBV3-1; D is unclear. Per germline, CDR1 LGHDT and CDR2 YNNKEL (reference sequence). Trimming shortened V by 0 bases and J by 6 bases, and 18 bases separated the two germline ends. The CDR3 is made up of 17 amino acids. CDR3 sequence: CASSQDWGLSFPNEQFF. CDR3 DNA: TGTGCCAGCAGCCAAGATTGGGGTCTTTCGTTTCCCAATGAGCAGTTCTTC.

This clonotype was counted many times. The chain is built from TRBV7-9 and TRBJ2-4, with D perhaps given as TRBD1 or TRBD2 (6 bases each). CDR1 and CDR2 (germline): SEHNR, FQNEAQ (reference sequence). The V end was cut by 4 bases, the J end by 2 bases, with 15 bases between. The CDR3 is made up of 16 amino acids. Here the CDR3 reads CASSSDTGRPKNIQYF. CDR3 coding DNA: TGTGCCAGCAGCTCGGACACAGGGAGGCCCAAAAACATTCAGTACTTC.

There are many counts of this clonotype. The genes are TRBV6-2 or TRBV6-3 and TRBJ2-3; D gene ambiguous. The V gene lost 7 bases and the J gene lost 2 bases, with 16 bases spanning the gap. The CDR3 runs 15 residues. Germline V gene data show CDR1 as MNHEY and CDR2 as SVGEGT. The DNA of the CDR3 is TGTGCCAGCAACTACGCGACGTCGACCACAGATACGCAGTATTTT. It encodes CASNYATSTTDTQYF.

This clonotype was seen ten or more times. The chain recombines TRBV19 with TRBJ2-1; 12 bases agree with TRBD2. V dropped 7 bases and J dropped 5; count of bases not matched to a gene: 9. The CDR3 loop spans 16 amino acids. In germline, CDR1 is LNHDA, CDR2 SQIVND (reference sequence). The CDR3 loop is CASNPLAGGKDNEQFF. The DNA of the CDR3 is TGTGCCAGTAATCCCCTAGCGGGAGGGAAGGACAATGAGCAGTTCTTC. The complete variable domain, with remaining parts taken from reference TRBV19 and TRBJ2-1, reads DGGITQSPKYLFRKEGQNVTLSCEQNLNHDAMYWYRQDPGQGLRLIYYSQIVNDFQKGDIAEGYSVSREKKESFPLTVTSAQKNPTAFYLCASNPLAGGKDNEQFFGPGTRLTVL.

This clonotype showed up many times. This rearrangement joins TRBV30 to TRBJ2-3; D perhaps matches TRBD2 (5 bases). V gave up 4 bases and J gave up 0 bases, with 14 bases separating them. CDR3 length equals 15 residues. From germline, CDR1 is GTSNPN and CDR2 SVGIG (reference sequence). CDR3 loop: CAWNEGSSSTDTQYF. DNA of the CDR3: TGTGCCTGGAATGAGGGTTCAAGTAGCACAGATACGCAGTATTTT.

This clonotype was counted ten times or more. The J gene is TRBJ2-1, the V gene TRBV7-2; TRBD2 aligns across 12 bases. The ends lost 5 bases at V and 6 bases at J; junction bases unmatched: 5. CDR3 length: 15 amino acids. Germline lookup yields CDR1 SGHTA and CDR2 FQGNSA. CDR3 sequence reads: CASSLLAGGSNEQFF. In nucleotides, the CDR3 is TGTGCCAGCAGCCTACTAGCGGGAGGATCCAATGAGCAGTTCTTC.

This chain connects TRBV6-2 or TRBV6-3 to TRBJ2-3, with a weak D call TRBD2 (6 bases). Germline CDR1 and CDR2: MNHEY and SVGEGT. The CDR3 contains 17 residues. Trimming shortened V by 6 bases and J by 4 bases, and 23 bases separated the two germline ends. The DNA for the CDR3 is TGTGCCAGCAGCTCGGGCGGAGGGGATTGGAGCGCAGATACGCAGTATTTT. The encoded protein is CASSSGGGDWSADTQYF.

In the case of this clonotype: This may stem from a read error, because a much larger clone lies one nucleotide away. In this CDR3 the conserved last residue, phenylalanine or tryptophan, is missing, so a read error is likely. V and J are TRBV15 and TRBJ1-1, with D unresolved. V shed 5 bases and J shed 4 bases, with 14 bases lying between them. The V gene's germline CDR1 is LNHNV and CDR2 YYDKDF (reference sequence). The CDR3 has 14 amino acids. DNA of the CDR3: TGTGCCACCAGCCCCCGGTCGGAGGGCACTGAAGCTTTCATT. As protein: CATSPRSEGTEAFI.

The chain recombines TRBV7-9 with TRBJ2-3, with TRBD2 matching 7 bases. This CDR3 comprises 15 residues. Per the germline V gene, CDR1 is SEHNR and CDR2 is FQNEAQ (reference sequence). The J segment lost 5 bases and the V segment lost 3 bases, leaving 8 bases of the junction unmatched. CDR3 in amino acids: CASSLAGAGIDTQYF. DNA for the CDR3: TGTGCCAGCAGCTTGGCGGGAGCGGGTATAGATACGCAGTATTTT. The full variable domain, with the rest looked up from reference TRBV7-9 and TRBJ2-3, is DTGVSQNPRHKITKRGQNVTFRCDPISEHNRLYWYRQTLGQGPEFLTYFQNEAQLEKSRLLSDRFSAERPKGSFSTLEIQRTEQGDSAMYLCASSLAGAGIDTQYFGPGTRLTVL.